This entry is about one T cell receptor (beta chain). As handled by the study authors: By means of reference gene primer amplification, nucleated cell counts were estimated. Measured with immunoSEQ multiplex PCR; TCRdb has only the in-frame clones, and not every one. Clonal size and the V and J genes are those of that table, whereas D and trimming came from the DNA. The sample has roughly 56,000 clones, around 92% seen once. This entry is derived from a study of blood T cell repertoires in COVID-19. Study context: Italy, Spain and the United States were the sources of the convalescent and acute COVID-19 samples. T cells, B-cell-depleted T cells, or PBMCs supplied cDNA or gDNA.

CDR1 and CDR2 (germline): SGHRS, YFSETQ. The CDR3 is 17 amino acids. Trimming took off 1 base at V and 0 bases at J, with 14 bases between the two ends. This TCR derives from a man aged 50 or older with active COVID-19. The material sequenced was peripheral blood. The chain employs TRBV5-1 and TRBJ1-3; possible D gene TRBD1, 6 bases. The CDR3 protein is CASSLRAGAYSGNTIYF. The DNA for the CDR3 is TGCGCCAGCAGCTTGAGAGCAGGGGCCTACTCTGGAAACACCATATATTTT.